The 27 T cell receptor beta chains below were found in one sample sequenced in a study of cytomegalovirus exposure and HLA in healthy donors (dated by TCRdb to about 2017). Library preparation employed the immunoSEQ multiplex PCR assay. The multiplex PCR relied on a mix of 60 forward primers for TCR Vbeta segments and 13 reverse primers for TCR Jbeta segments. Drawn from immuneACCESS, this table holds only the in-frame rearrangements with V and J called that TCRdb kept. Clones are partly lost; checked studies trace under half to an unresolved V gene and leave the rest unexplained. The sample table holds about 200,000 clones. The biggest ten clones account for roughly 6.7% of the sample. Sequenced: PBMCs. These receptors originate from a man between 25 and 39 years old in good health and CMV-seronegative.

The rearrangement joins TRBV10-3 to TRBJ2-7, with TRBD1 identical over 11 bases. The germline V gene encodes CDR1 ENHRY and CDR2 SYGVKD. This CDR3 has 13 amino acids. V dropped 10 bases and J dropped 3; count of bases not matched to a gene: 5. The CDR3 sequence is CATLGTGGYEQYF. The CDR3 DNA reads TGTGCCACCCTAGGGACAGGGGGCTACGAGCAGTACTTC.

This chain connects TRBV10-1 to TRBJ2-2, with 8 bases aligning to TRBD1. In germline, CDR1 is WNHNN, CDR2 SYGVQD (reference sequence). V lost 3 bases and J lost 1; bases outside the gene matches: 7. This CDR3 spans 17 amino acids. CDR3 DNA sequence: TGCGCCAGCAGTGACTATACCGGGACAGGGAACACCGGGGAGCTGTTTTTT. Residues: CASSDYTGTGNTGELFF.

The chain uses TRBV5-4 and TRBJ2-5; 7 bases map to TRBD2. The CDR3 spans 12 residues. The J segment lost 11 bases and the V segment lost 4 bases, leaving 8 bases of the junction unmatched. CDR1 is SGHNT and CDR2 is YYREEE in the germline V gene (reference sequence). The CDR3 reads CASSAKGGEQYF. In DNA, the CDR3 is TGTGCCAGCAGCGCAAAGGGAGGGGAGCAGTACTTC.

V and J are TRBV5-6 and TRBJ2-5, with unresolved D. TRBJ2-7 explains the end of the DNA better; the J call may be wrong. The CDR3 covers 14 residues. Germline CDR1 is SGHDT and CDR2 is YYEEEE. The CDR3 loop reads CASSRARLSYEQYF. Here the CDR3 DNA reads TGTGCCAGCAGCCGCGCGCGCCTCTCCTACGAGCAGTACTTC.

V gene TRBV11-2 combines with J gene TRBJ1-2; maybe TRBD1 (5 bases). Germline V gives CDR1 SGHAT, CDR2 FQNNGV. The CDR3 loop spans 14 amino acids. Trimming took off 7 bases at V and 4 bases at J, with 16 bases between the two ends. The CDR3 protein is CASNPQAGLYGYTF. The CDR3 coding sequence is TGTGCCAGCAACCCACAGGCAGGCCTCTATGGCTACACCTTC. The variable domain in full, with the rest retrieved from reference TRBV11-2 and TRBJ1-2, is EAGVAQSPRYKIIEKRQSVAFWCNPISGHATLYWYQQILGQGPKLLIQFQNNGVVDDSQLPKDRFSAERLKGVDSTLKIQPAKLEDSAVYLCASNPQAGLYGYTFGSGTRLTVV.

This chain joins TRBV6-6 and TRBJ2-7; the match to TRBD1 covers 7 bases. Germline CDR1 MNHNY, CDR2 SVGAGI (reference sequence). V lost 2 bases, J lost 3 bases, and 4 bases stayed unmatched. The CDR3 is made up of 14 amino acids. This CDR3 is CASSYLAGGYEQYF. CDR3 nucleotides: TGTGCCAGCAGTTACCTGGCAGGGGGCTACGAGCAGTACTTC.

This chain joins TRBV7-9 and TRBJ2-7, with 14 bases lining up with TRBD2. This CDR3 is 15 amino acids long. V trimming: 0 bases; J trimming: 12 bases; junction bases outside the gene matches: 7. Germline lookup yields CDR1 SEHNR and CDR2 FQNEAQ (reference sequence). CDR3 amino acids: CASSLAGTSGSAGYF. CDR3 coding DNA: TGTGCCAGCAGCTTAGCGGGGACTAGCGGGAGTGCCGGGTACTTC. The entire variable domain, with the rest obtained from reference TRBV7-9 and TRBJ2-7, is as follows: DTGVSQNPRHKITKRGQNVTFRCDPISEHNRLYWYRQTLGQGPEFLTYFQNEAQLEKSRLLSDRFSAERPKGSFSTLEIQRTEQGDSAMYLCASSLAGTSGSAGYFGPGTRLTVT.

The chain links TRBV5-6 to TRBJ1-2; a possible D gene is TRBD1 (5 bases). Germline V gene sequence: CDR1 SGHDT, CDR2 YYEEEE. The CDR3 has 10 amino acids. The V end lost 5 bases, the J end lost 7 bases, and 6 bases lay between the germline ends. DNA of the CDR3: TGTGCCAGCAGTCAGGGTGGCTACACCTTC. This translates into CASSQGGYTF.

The chain is built from TRBV12-5 and TRBJ1-2, with TRBD1 matching over 7 bases. With V trimmed by 3 bases and J by 2 bases, 15 bases remained unmatched. The CDR3 is 18 amino acids. The V gene's germline CDR1 is LGHNT and CDR2 FRNRAP. The CDR3 sequence: CASGFATTDRSENYGYTF. CDR3 coding DNA: TGTGCTAGTGGTTTCGCAACAACGGACAGGTCGGAAAACTATGGCTACACCTTC.

The chain employs TRBV7-9 and TRBJ2-3; 11 nucleotides line up with TRBD2. The CDR3 consists of 16 residues. The junction had 5 bases not matched to a gene; V was cut back by 5 bases and J by 1 base. Germline V lookup: CDR1 SEHNR, CDR2 FQNEAQ (reference sequence). CDR3: CASSPTSGGGTDTQYF. The CDR3 nucleotides are TGTGCCAGCAGCCCCACTAGCGGGGGTGGCACAGATACGCAGTATTTT.

The J gene is TRBJ1-5, the V gene TRBV5-1, with 7 positions matching TRBD1. CDR1 and CDR2 (germline): SGHRS, YFSETQ. Trimming removed 0 bases from V and 10 bases from J; junction bases left unmatched: 10. The CDR3 loop spans 15 amino acids. DNA for the CDR3: TGCGCCAGCAGCTTGGACGGGCAGGGGGGTATTCCCCAGCATTTT. This gives the protein CASSLDGQGGIPQHF.

The J gene is TRBJ1-2, the V gene TRBV14; D perhaps matches TRBD1 (6 bases). Germline CDR1 reads SGHDN; CDR2 reads FVKESK. CDR3 size: 19 residues. The ends were cut back, 4 bases at V and 7 bases at J, with 31 bases in the middle. The CDR3, as DNA: TGTGCCAGCAGCCGCCAGCAGGAAGCAGGAGGAAGGGGGGGAAGTGGCTACACCTTC. It translates to CASSRQQEAGGRGGSGYTF.

This chain links TRBV10-1 with TRBJ2-5; 8 bases align to TRBD1. Germline V gene sequence: CDR1 WNHNN, CDR2 SYGVQD (reference sequence). The V segment lost 0 bases and the J segment 3 bases; nucleotides outside the gene matches: 3. The CDR3 consists of 15 residues. CDR3 residues: CASSESGTGEETQYF. CDR3 bases: TGCGCCAGCAGTGAGTCCGGGACAGGTGAAGAGACCCAGTACTTC.

This rearrangement joins TRBV27 to TRBJ1-2, with 7 nucleotides matching TRBD1. Germline CDR1 and CDR2: MNHEY and SMNVEV (reference sequence). The CDR3 has 12 residues. J lost 2 bases, V lost 6 bases, and 0 bases had no gene match. This CDR3 reads CASRGQNYGYTF. CDR3 nucleotide sequence: TGTGCCAGCAGGGGACAGAACTATGGCTACACCTTC.

The chain carries TRBV7-2 and TRBJ2-7; the match to TRBD2 covers 9 bases. CDR1 SGHTA and CDR2 FQGNSA come from the germline V gene. The CDR3 runs to 16 residues. V dropped 5 bases and J dropped 3; count of bases not matched to a gene: 11. The CDR3 sequence: CASSPSGLARLYEQYF. In DNA form, the CDR3 reads TGTGCCAGCAGCCCAAGTGGACTAGCGAGACTCTACGAGCAGTACTTC.

The chain combines TRBV6-1 with TRBJ1-3; D remains unclear. Per the germline V gene, CDR1 is MNHNS and CDR2 is SASEGT. This CDR3 is built from 15 residues. V was cut by 5 bases and J by 0 bases, with 11 bases left in between. CDR3 protein: CASSFTESSGNTIYF. CDR3 DNA sequence: TGTGCCAGCAGTTTTACAGAGAGCTCTGGAAACACCATATATTTT.

The chain combines TRBV29-1 with TRBJ2-7; D is perhaps TRBD2 (6 bases). Trimming shortened V by 5 bases and J by 4 bases, and 15 bases separated the two germline ends. Looked up from germline, CDR1 is SQVTM and CDR2 is ANQGSEA. The CDR3 runs 13 residues. The CDR3 reads CSVRDSSQYEQYF. The CDR3 DNA follows: TGCAGCGTTCGGGACTCCAGCCAATACGAGCAGTACTTC.

The rearrangement links TRBV10-3 to TRBJ1-1; D may be TRBD1 (6 bases). Trimming left V 0 bases short and J 8 bases short, with 16 bases between. In germline, CDR1 is ENHRY, CDR2 SYGVKD. The CDR3 runs to 15 residues. The CDR3 reads CAISESTRGAWEAFF. CDR3 in DNA: TGTGCCATCAGTGAGTCGACTCGGGGGGCCTGGGAAGCTTTCTTT.

The chain combines TRBV5-1 with TRBJ2-6; no definite D call. Germline lookup yields CDR1 SGHRS and CDR2 YFSETQ. The CDR3 totals 16 residues. V was clipped by 0 bases and J by 0 bases, with 7 bases between them. CDR3 in amino acids: CASSLDGHSGANVLTF. CDR3 DNA sequence: TGCGCCAGCAGCTTGGATGGCCACTCTGGGGCCAACGTCCTGACTTTC.

The chain employs TRBV21-1 and TRBJ2-7; TRBD1 was called by the table and not checked on the DNA. TRBV21-1 is a documented pseudogene. The CDR3 totals 16 residues. As DNA, the CDR3 is TGTGCCAGCAGCAAAGGAAAGGGGCGAAACCCCTACGAGCAGTACTTC. Translated, it gives CASSKGKGRNPYEQYF.

V is TRBV5-4 and J is TRBJ2-5; 15 bases are a match to TRBD2. Germline V gene lookup returns CDR1 SGHNT and CDR2 YYREEE (reference sequence). V dropped 2 bases and J dropped 4; count of bases not matched to a gene: 3. The CDR3 is made up of 16 amino acids. CDR3 sequence (DNA): TGTGCCAGCAGCTTAGGACTAGCGGGAGGGGTAGAGACCCAGTACTTC. Protein product: CASSLGLAGGVETQYF.

The rearrangement uses TRBV7-9 and TRBJ1-3, with a possible D match to TRBD1 (5 bases). Between the trimmed V and J ends, which lost 5 bases and 0 bases, there was a span of 20 bases. The CDR3 is 18 residues long. CDR1 and CDR2 (germline): SEHNR, FQNEAQ (reference sequence). CDR3 nucleotides: TGTGCCAGCAGCCCTCCTCTAGGGGATAGCTCCTCTGGAAACACCATATATTTT. Translating gives CASSPPLGDSSSGNTIYF.

J is TRBJ2-3 and V is TRBV5-1; 7 bases agree with TRBD2. CDR3 size: 12 residues. Germline-derived CDR1 and CDR2 are SGHRS and YFSETQ. The V segment lost 2 bases and the J segment 10 bases; nucleotides outside the gene matches: 4. The chain's CDR3 is CASSLEAGPQYF. The CDR3, as DNA: TGCGCCAGCAGCTTAGAAGCGGGGCCGCAGTATTTT.

The V call is TRBV18, the J call TRBJ1-4; D unresolved. Germline CDR1 and CDR2: KGHSH and LQKENI. This CDR3 contains 15 residues. Trimming shortened V by 4 bases and J by 5 bases, and 14 bases separated the two germline ends. CDR3 DNA: TGTGCCAGCTCACGAGGCATGGGTGGAAATGAAAAACTGTTTTTT. Protein: CASSRGMGGNEKLFF.

Regarding this clone: The sample contains more than one DNA sequence encoding this CDR3. This sequence joins TRBV11-2 and TRBJ1-1; D gene uncertain. Germline CDR1 reads SGHAT; CDR2 reads FQNNGV. V gave up 5 bases and J gave up 1 base, with 11 bases separating them. This CDR3 spans 14 amino acids. CDR3 DNA: TGTGCCAGCAGCCCGGCCGGAGGGAACACTGAAGCTTTCTTT. Translated, it gives CASSPAGGNTEAFF.

This chain joins TRBV10-3 and TRBJ2-7; perhaps TRBD1 as D (5 bases). CDR1 and CDR2 (germline): ENHRY, SYGVKD. Trimming took 5 bases from V and 6 from J, leaving 14 bases between them. CDR3 size: 13 residues. The CDR3 loop reads CAISSGQGGEQYF. The CDR3 bases are TGTGCCATCAGTAGTGGGCAGGGCGGCGAGCAGTACTTC.

The chain uses TRBV27 and TRBJ1-2; maybe TRBD1 (5 bases). V was pared by 7 bases and J by 4 bases, with 13 bases between. Germline CDR1 reads MNHEY; CDR2 reads SMNVEV (reference sequence). This CDR3 is 13 amino acids long. CDR3 sequence: CASTSDTFYGYTF. CDR3 in DNA: TGTGCCAGCACCTCGGACACCTTCTATGGCTACACCTTC.